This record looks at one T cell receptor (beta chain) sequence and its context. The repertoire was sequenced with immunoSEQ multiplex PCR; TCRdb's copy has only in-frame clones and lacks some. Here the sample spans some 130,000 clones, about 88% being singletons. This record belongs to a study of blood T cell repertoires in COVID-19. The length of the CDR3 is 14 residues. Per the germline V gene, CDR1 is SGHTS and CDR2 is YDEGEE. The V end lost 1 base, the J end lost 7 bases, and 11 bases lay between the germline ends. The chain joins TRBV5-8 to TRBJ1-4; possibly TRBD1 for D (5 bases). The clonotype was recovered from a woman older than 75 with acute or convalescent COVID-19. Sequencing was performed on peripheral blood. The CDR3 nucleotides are TGTGCCAGCAGCTTGATGGGGGGAGTTGAAAAACTGTTTTTT. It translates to CASSLMGGVEKLFF.